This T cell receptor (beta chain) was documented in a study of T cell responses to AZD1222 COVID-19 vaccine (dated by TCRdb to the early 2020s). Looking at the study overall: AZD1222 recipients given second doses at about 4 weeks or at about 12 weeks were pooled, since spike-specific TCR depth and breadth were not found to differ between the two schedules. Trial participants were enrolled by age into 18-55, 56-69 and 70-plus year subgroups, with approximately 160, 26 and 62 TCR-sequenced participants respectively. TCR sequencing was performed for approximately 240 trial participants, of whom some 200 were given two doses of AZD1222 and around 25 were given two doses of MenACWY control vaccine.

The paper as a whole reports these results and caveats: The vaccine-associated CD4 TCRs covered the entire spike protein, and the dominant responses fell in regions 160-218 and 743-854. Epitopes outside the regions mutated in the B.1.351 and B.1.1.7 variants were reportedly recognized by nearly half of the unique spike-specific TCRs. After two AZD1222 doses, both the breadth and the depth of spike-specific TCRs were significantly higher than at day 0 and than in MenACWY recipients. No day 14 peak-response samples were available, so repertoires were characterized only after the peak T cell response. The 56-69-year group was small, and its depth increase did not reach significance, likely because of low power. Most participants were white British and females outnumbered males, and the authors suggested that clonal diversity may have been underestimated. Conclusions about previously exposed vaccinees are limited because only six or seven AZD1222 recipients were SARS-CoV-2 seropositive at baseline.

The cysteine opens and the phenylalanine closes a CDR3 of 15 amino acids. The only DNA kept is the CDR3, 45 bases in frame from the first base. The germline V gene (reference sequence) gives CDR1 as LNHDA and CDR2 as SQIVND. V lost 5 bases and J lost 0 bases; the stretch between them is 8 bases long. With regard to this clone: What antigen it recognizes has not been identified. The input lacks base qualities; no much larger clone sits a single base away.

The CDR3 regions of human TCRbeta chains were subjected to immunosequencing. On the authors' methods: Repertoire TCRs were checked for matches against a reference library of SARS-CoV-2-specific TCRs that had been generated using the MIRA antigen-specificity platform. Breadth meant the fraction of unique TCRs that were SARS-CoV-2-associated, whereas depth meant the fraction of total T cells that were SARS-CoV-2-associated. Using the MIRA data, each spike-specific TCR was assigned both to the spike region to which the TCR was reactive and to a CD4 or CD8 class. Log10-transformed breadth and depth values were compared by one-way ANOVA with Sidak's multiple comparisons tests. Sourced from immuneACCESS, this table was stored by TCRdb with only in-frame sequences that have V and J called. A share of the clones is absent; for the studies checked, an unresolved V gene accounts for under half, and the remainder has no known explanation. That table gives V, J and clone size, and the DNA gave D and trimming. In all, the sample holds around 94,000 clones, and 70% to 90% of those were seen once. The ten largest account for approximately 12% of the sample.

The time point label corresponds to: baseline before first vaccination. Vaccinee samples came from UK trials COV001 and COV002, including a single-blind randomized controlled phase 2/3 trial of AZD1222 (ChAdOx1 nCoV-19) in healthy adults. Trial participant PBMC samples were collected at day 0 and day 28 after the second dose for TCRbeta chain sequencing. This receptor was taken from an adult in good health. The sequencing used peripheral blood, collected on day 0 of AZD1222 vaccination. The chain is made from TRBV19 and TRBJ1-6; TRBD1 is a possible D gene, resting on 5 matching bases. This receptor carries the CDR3 CASSVQDSYNSPLHF. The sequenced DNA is TGTGCCAGTAGTGTACAGGACTCCTATAATTCACCCCTCCACTTT.